The rows below give T cell receptor beta chains drawn from one sample of a study of beta chain features in type 1 diabetes. Data came from immunoSEQ multiplex PCR; TCRdb stores just in-frame clones and leaves some out. The sample carries hundreds of thousands of clones, roughly 12% recorded once. The specimen was naive CD4+ T cells from blood. These receptors all come from a man in his late teens or twenties with type 1 diabetes. CDR3s include the opening cysteine and the closing phenylalanine or tryptophan. A D gene is named only where the DNA matches it firmly. A row's size may be missing; if present it is once, few, many or a size class.

V,size,D,J,DNA,CDR3
TRBV25-1,-,TRBD2,TRBJ2-5,TGTGCCAGCAGAGCTCTTAACCTTGGGGAGGGGACCCAGTACTTC,CASRALNLGEGTQYF
TRBV27,-,TRBD1,TRBJ1-2,TGTGCCAGCAGTCGACAGGGTGATGGCTACACCTTC,CASSRQGDGYTF
TRBV7-7,-,TRBD1,TRBJ1-4,TGTGCCAGCAGCCCGGGACAGCCTCGGGATGGGGAAAAACTGTTTTTT,CASSPGQPRDGEKLFF
TRBV28,few,TRBD1,TRBJ2-7,TGTGCCAGCAGTTTACTCAAACCCGGGACAGGGATCTACGAGCAGTACTTC,CASSLLKPGTGIYEQYF
TRBV7-9,-,TRBD1,TRBJ2-5,TGTGCCAGCAGCTCTGGGACAGGGACTGAGACCCAGTACTTC,CASSSGTGTETQYF
TRBV7-2,few,-,TRBJ2-4,TGTGCCAGCACCCCCGACAGTCCAAACATTCAGTACTTC,CASTPDSPNIQYF
TRBV7-8,-,TRBD2,TRBJ2-3,TGTGCCAGCAGCTTAGCTCCGGGACTAGCGGCGGATACGCAGTATTTT,CASSLAPGLAADTQYF
TRBV7-8,few,-,TRBJ1-2,TGTGCCAGCAGCTCCGGGCAGGACATTTTCGGCTACACCTTC,CASSSGQDIFGYTF
TRBV6-5,few,-,TRBJ2-1,TGTGCCAGCAGTTACCTGGCGGGACAGTACAATGAGCAGTTCTTC,CASSYLAGQYNEQFF
TRBV29-1,-,-,TRBJ1-5,TGCAGCGTCGCCCGGGGGGATAGCAATCAGCCCCAGCATTTT,CSVARGDSNQPQHF
TRBV7-9,few,-,TRBJ1-1,TGTGCCAGCAGCTTAGCAGGGGCCCCGAACACTGAAGCTTTCTTT,CASSLAGAPNTEAFF
TRBV15,-,-,TRBJ1-6,TGTGCCACCAGCAGAGATTCGTGGGGGTCCTATAATTCACCCCTCCACTTT,CATSRDSWGSYNSPLHF
TRBV10-3,-,TRBD1,TRBJ1-5,TGTGCCAGCACAGGGGAGGGCAATCAGCCCCAGCATTTT,CASTGEGNQPQHF
TRBV2,-,TRBD2,TRBJ2-1,TGTGCCAGCAGTGATTCGGGCGGGGGTAATTACAATGAGCAGTTCTTC,CASSDSGGGNYNEQFF
TRBV19,few,-,TRBJ2-2,TGTGCCAGTAGTATCACCCAGACCAACACCGGGGAGCTGTTTTTT,CASSITQTNTGELFF
TRBV7-2,few,-,TRBJ2-7,TGTGCCAGCAGACTTAGTGGGGACCTGGGGTCCTACGAGCAGTACTTC,CASRLSGDLGSYEQYF
TRBV29-1,-,TRBD1,TRBJ1-5,TGCAGCGTGGGGGGGACAGGTGAATATCAGCCCCAGCATTTT,CSVGGTGEYQPQHF
TRBV10-1,few,-,TRBJ1-5,TGCGCCAGCAGTGTTTCCCAGGGCTTTCAGCCCCAGCATTTT,CASSVSQGFQPQHF
TRBV7-9,-,TRBD1,TRBJ2-7,TGTGCCAGCAGCTTCGGACAGGGCTACGAGCAGTACTTC,CASSFGQGYEQYF
TRBV6-5,few,-,TRBJ1-2,TGTGCCAGCAGTTACGGGGACGGACAGAGCTATGGCTACACCTTC,CASSYGDGQSYGYTF
TRBV30,-,-,TRBJ2-3,TGTGCCTGGAGCGGTGGGGTCGGTACGCAGTATTTT,CAWSGGVGTQYF
TRBV7-9,-,-,TRBJ1-4,TGTGCCAGCAATCGGGGTGGGGTTGCGGTTGAAAAACTGTTTTTT,CASNRGGVAVEKLFF
TRBV28,-,-,TRBJ1-3,TGTGCCAGCAGCCTCGGGGAGTCTGGAAACACCATATATTTT,CASSLGESGNTIYF
TRBV7-3,few,-,TRBJ2-6,TGTGCCAGCAGCTCCACAGACTCTGGGGCCAACGTCCTGACTTTC,CASSSTDSGANVLTF
TRBV4-1,-,TRBD1,TRBJ2-3,TGCGCCAGCAGCCTACATACCTGGACAGGGAAAAATACAGATACGCAGTATTTT,CASSLHTWTGKNTDTQYF
TRBV7-2,-,-,TRBJ2-1,TGTGCCAGCAGCTTAGCGGCGGGCGTGTACAATGAGCAGTTCTTC,CASSLAAGVYNEQFF